Included here is one TCR beta chain sequence, with context. Its antigen is unidentified. This sample is part of a study of CD8 T cells in Susac syndrome. General observations from the study: The study acknowledged a relatively small number of individuals in its TCR sequencing and HLA analysis.

The CDR3 totals 16 residues. CDR1 and CDR2 from the germline V gene are SGHTA and FQGNSA. Trimming left V 7 bases short and J 5 bases short, with 23 bases between. Sequencing of TCR beta drew on CD8+ and CD4+ T cells from blood. Healthy donors matched for age and sex were used as controls. RNA, at roughly 0.5 to 1 ug, was reverse transcribed with random hexamers. The method of amplification for TCR beta CDR3 was immunoSEQ multiplex PCR, covering 54 Vbeta and 13 Jbeta. A single record per CDR3 protein comes from TCRdb applying MiXCR to the immunoSEQ multiplex PCR reads. The profile shows some 190,000 distinct CDR3 sequences, about 94% of them singletons.

The V and J genes are TRBV7-2 and TRBJ2-5; TRBD1 is a possible D gene (6 bases). This receptor was identified in a human donor in good health. Sequenced sample: CD4+ T cells from PBMCs. The CDR3 is CASTYRPGASDETQYF. In nucleotides, the CDR3 is TGTGCCAGCACCTACCGCCCAGGGGCGAGTGATGAGACCCAGTACTTC.